A selection of T cell receptor beta chains follows, all from one sample in a study of human CD8 memory T cell subsets. Reanalyzing the 5' RACE reads, TCRdb keeps one entry per CDR3 protein, without DNA. The sample spans around 19,000 distinct CDR3 sequences; the ten largest clones claim approximately 6.1%. The sample was CD8+ stem-like memory T cells (TSCM and TCM) sorted from PBMCs. The receptors shown here come from a human donor in good health. Both conserved end residues are part of each CDR3. Each record gives: J gene, clone size, V gene, CDR3 protein. Size values are once, few and many counts, or a class for expanded clones, and some rows have none.

TRBJ2-3 NA TRBV7-8 CASSLYGDQSTQYF
TRBJ2-7 NA TRBV7-9 CASSFGETGEQYF
TRBJ2-7 NA TRBV27 CASSLLAGVEQYF
TRBJ1-2 NA TRBV29-1 CSVSPGQANYGYTF
TRBJ2-1 NA TRBV6-6 CASSRPYNEQFF
TRBJ2-7 NA TRBV20-1 CSARSRASVSYEQYF
TRBJ1-2 medium-sized TRBV4-1 CASSQGAGTGDGYTF
TRBJ2-7 NA TRBV6-2/TRBV6-3 CASSPGPGQTYEQYF
TRBJ1-1 NA TRBV29-1 CSVVSREATEAFF
TRBJ2-7 medium-sized TRBV5-1 CASSLGATSVDEQYF
TRBJ2-1 medium-sized TRBV6-2/TRBV6-3 CATLSGTPTYNEQFF
TRBJ1-4 medium-sized TRBV7-2 CASSQTGPNEKLFF
TRBJ2-1 NA TRBV7-2 CASSPRLAGGHYNEQFF
TRBJ1-4 NA TRBV20-1 CSARRPNNEKLFF
TRBJ2-1 NA TRBV20-1 CSAQSGGGMHNEQFF
TRBJ1-5 NA TRBV10-3 CAITLTATGRSQHF
TRBJ1-2 NA TRBV24-1 CATSDSDVTRANYGYTF
TRBJ1-2 NA TRBV12-3/TRBV12-4 CALGQGSGYTF
TRBJ2-2 NA TRBV6-5 CASSQRLLPGQGAGTGELFF
TRBJ2-1 NA TRBV3-1 CASSPSYNEQFF
TRBJ1-5 NA TRBV27 CASSPGTTGNQPQHF
TRBJ1-1 NA TRBV25-1 CASSEWGEGTEAFF
TRBJ1-5 NA TRBV19 CASTGGANQPQHF
TRBJ1-1 NA TRBV5-1 CASSPSSQPNTEAFF
TRBJ1-1 NA TRBV28 CASSSSSLGRDPTEAFF
TRBJ2-7 NA TRBV7-9 CASSPMTASYEQYF
TRBJ2-7 NA TRBV3-1 CASSQLRLPYEQYF
TRBJ1-5 NA TRBV27 CASMGYQEPYSNQPQHF
TRBJ1-5 NA TRBV20-1 CSARTVGLGQPQHF
TRBJ1-4 NA TRBV4-3 CASSQDVSGVGEKLFF
TRBJ2-7 NA TRBV3-1 CASSQFSGTGEQYF
TRBJ2-1 NA TRBV6-6 CASSYAPGTGYSTRSYNEQFF
TRBJ1-2 NA TRBV5-5 CASSLGGTGYGYTF
TRBJ2-7 NA TRBV29-1 CSVLLASSYEQYF
TRBJ2-5 NA TRBV9 CASSSWTGAETQYF
TRBJ2-3 medium-sized TRBV29-1 CSVEDKGQRTDTQYF
TRBJ1-1 NA TRBV4-1 CASSHRTGNTEAFF
TRBJ2-7 NA TRBV7-8 CASSLVPSSYEQYF
TRBJ1-5 NA TRBV7-9 CASATDRGGNQPQHF
TRBJ2-2 NA TRBV7-7 CASSLVESGTDAGELFF
TRBJ1-1 NA TRBV13 CASSLSEGGTEAFF
TRBJ1-6 NA TRBV11-2 CASSSNPGPGALHF
TRBJ1-5 NA TRBV28 CASSLWAGLSNQPQHF
TRBJ2-3 NA TRBV6-2/TRBV6-3 CASSYPPRLTDTQYF
TRBJ1-5 NA TRBV6-2/TRBV6-3 CASSYTNQPQHF
TRBJ1-1 NA TRBV10-2 CASSDSHRAIMGTEAFF
TRBJ2-7 NA TRBV7-8 CASSFGTASSYEQYF
TRBJ2-1 NA TRBV7-6 CASSSRPGTGEQFF
TRBJ2-3 NA TRBV7-9 CASSSWTSGRSDTQYF
TRBJ2-3 NA TRBV3-1 CASSQDGAAQGTDTQYF
TRBJ1-2 NA TRBV4-3 CASSHTPGAPYGYTF